This T cell receptor (beta chain) was sequenced in a study of a mutant IDH1 vaccine in newly diagnosed glioma. V lost 6 bases and J 1 base, leaving 9 bases between the germline ends. Germline assignment: CDR1 SGHTA and CDR2 FQGNSA. This CDR3 is 13 amino acids long. Some clones are missing from TCRdb's copy, which holds only in-frame ones; the method was immunoSEQ multiplex PCR. The table lists 60,000 to 65,000 clones, roughly four fifths of them singletons. Noted time point: week 35, safety follow-up. The investigators gave 300 ug of mutant IDH1 20-mer peptide in each vaccine dose, together with topical imiquimod. In regard to this clone: Its antigen is still unknown.

The chain recombines TRBV7-2 with TRBJ1-1, with D uncertain. The sequence came from a middle-aged man with glioma. The specimen was PBMCs, collected from a glioma patient whose treatment included an IDH1 peptide vaccine. CDR3 DNA: TGTGCCAGCAGTCTCCAAAGGAACACTGAAGCTTTCTTT. Protein product: CASSLQRNTEAFF. The full variable domain, with the rest looked up from reference TRBV7-2 and TRBJ1-1, is GAGVSQSPSNKVTEKGKDVELRCDPISGHTALYWYRQSLGQGLEFLIYFQGNSAPDKSGLPSDRFSAERTGGSVSTLTIQRTQQEDSAVYLCASSLQRNTEAFFGQGTRLTVV.